The 32 T cell receptor beta chains presented below share a single source sample, sequenced in a study of CD8 T cells in Susac syndrome (dated by TCRdb to about 2019). Receptor libraries were prepared by the immunoSEQ multiplex PCR assay. RNA was extracted with the RNeasy kit and roughly 0.45 to 1 ug was reverse transcribed using random hexamers. TCRdb applied fastp at Q25 and MiXCR to the public reads, then kept only in-frame beta chains. Every entry covers one CDR3 protein and lists the most common genes and DNA from its rows. The sample table holds fewer than 150,000 distinct CDR3 sequences, of which approximately 95% were seen once. The top ten clones comprise about 0.26% of the sample. Input material: CD8+ T cells from PBMCs. The receptor source for this set is a human donor in good health.

The rearrangement joins TRBV4-3 to TRBJ1-2; D unresolved. Germline-derived CDR1 and CDR2 are LGHNA and YSLEER. There are 16 residues in the CDR3. The V end lost 3 bases, the J end lost 5 bases, and 19 bases lay between the germline ends. CDR3: CASSHWGDDLTYGYTF. In DNA, the CDR3 is TGCGCCAGCAGCCATTGGGGTGATGACTTGACTTATGGCTACACCTTC.

The rearrangement links TRBV5-4 to TRBJ2-3, with 7 nucleotides matching TRBD1. Germline V gene sequence: CDR1 SGHNT, CDR2 YYREEE (reference sequence). There are 18 residues in the CDR3. The V and J ends lost 4 bases and 0 bases, in that order; junction bases with no gene match: 14. The CDR3 nucleotides are TGTGCCAGCAGCACGGACAGGCCGATCATCGCTAGCACAGATACGCAGTATTTT. Amino acids: CASSTDRPIIASTDTQYF.

The chain recombines TRBV27 with TRBJ1-4; possibly TRBD1 for D (6 bases). CDR1 is MNHEY and CDR2 is SMNVEV in the germline V gene (reference sequence). The CDR3 consists of 14 residues. V lost 3 bases to trimming and J lost 6 bases, with 11 bases between them. CDR3 region: CASSFSGGHEKLFF. In DNA, the CDR3 is TGTGCCAGCAGTTTCTCGGGGGGCCATGAAAAACTGTTTTTT.

This chain uses TRBV25-1 with TRBJ1-2; D not certain. Deletions cut 2 bases from V and 8 bases from J, with 9 bases between. The germline CDR1 and CDR2 sequences are MGHDK and SYGVNS. This CDR3 is 12 amino acids long. For the CDR3, the DNA is TGTGCCAGCAGTGAAGGGTGGCAAGGCTACACCTTC. Protein product: CASSEGWQGYTF.

This sequence joins TRBV27 and TRBJ2-1, with 7 positions matching TRBD2. The CDR3 consists of 14 residues. V was pared by 4 bases and J by 7 bases, with 7 bases of the junction left unmatched. Per the germline V gene, CDR1 is MNHEY and CDR2 is SMNVEV (reference sequence). The CDR3: CASSSWRESNEQFF. CDR3 in DNA: TGTGCCAGCAGTTCCTGGCGGGAGTCGAATGAGCAGTTCTTC.

The V and J genes are TRBV3-1 and TRBJ2-1; tentatively, D is TRBD1 or TRBD2 (5 bases each). CDR3 length: 14 residues. V shed 1 base and J shed 8 bases, with 12 bases lying between them. Germline V gives CDR1 LGHDT, CDR2 YNNKEL (reference sequence). CDR3: CASSQGSGADEQFF. CDR3 sequence (DNA): TGTGCCAGCAGCCAAGGGTCCGGGGCTGATGAGCAGTTCTTC.

The CDR3 sequence is CASSLGHYYEQYF. In DNA form, the CDR3 reads TGTGCCAGCAGCCTCGGACACTACTACGAGCAGTACTTC. The genes are TRBV27 and TRBJ2-7, with D maybe TRBD1 (5 bases). The germline V gene encodes CDR1 MNHEY and CDR2 SMNVEV (reference sequence). The CDR3 has 13 residues. V dropped 6 bases and J dropped 3 bases, with 12 bases sitting between them.

The chain is built from TRBV9 and TRBJ2-1, with D tentatively TRBD2 (5 bases). The V and J ends lost 0 bases and 5 bases respectively, with 12 bases between them. Germline V gene data show CDR1 as SGDLS and CDR2 as YYNGEE. The CDR3 extends over 15 amino acids. This CDR3 reads CASSVGRASHNEQFF. For the CDR3, the DNA is TGTGCCAGCAGCGTAGGGCGGGCGTCCCACAATGAGCAGTTCTTC.

This CDR3 is CASSLNLAGVVHNEQFF. The CDR3 DNA sequence: TGTGCCAGCAGCTTAAACCTAGCGGGAGTGGTCCACAATGAGCAGTTCTTC. The rearrangement links TRBV13 to TRBJ2-1, with 10 bases fitting TRBD2. Germline V gives CDR1 PRHDT, CDR2 FYEKMQ (reference sequence). V trimming: 2 bases; J trimming: 5 bases; junction bases outside the gene matches: 9. The CDR3 length is 17 residues. Full variable domain (missing parts from reference TRBV13 and TRBJ2-1): AAGVIQSPRHLIKEKRETATLKCYPIPRHDTVYWYQQGPGQDPQFLISFYEKMQSDKGSIPDRFSAQQFSDYHSELNMSSLELGDSALYFCASSLNLAGVVHNEQFFGPGTRLTVL.

This chain links TRBV29-1 with TRBJ1-4, with D possibly being TRBD1 (5 bases). Germline CDR1 SQVTM, CDR2 ANQGSEA. V was clipped by 6 bases and J by 4 bases, with 18 bases between them. The CDR3 sequence is 15 residues long. The CDR3 spells CSVIGTDGFNEKLFF. CDR3 bases: TGCAGCGTGATTGGGACCGACGGCTTTAATGAAAAACTGTTTTTT.

The chain couples TRBV28 to TRBJ2-5; 11 positions agree with TRBD2. J gave up 5 bases and V 3 bases, and 2 bases lay outside the gene matches. There are 14 residues in the CDR3. The germline CDR1 and CDR2 sequences are MDHEN and SYDVKM. The CDR3 here is CASSFIAGGETQYF. In DNA, the CDR3 is TGTGCCAGCAGTTTTATAGCGGGAGGGGAGACCCAGTACTTC.

The chain uses TRBV28 and TRBJ1-1; 10 bases map to TRBD1. This CDR3 spans 12 amino acids. In germline, CDR1 is MDHEN, CDR2 SYDVKM. V shed 9 bases, J shed 4 bases, and the junction held 2 bases outside the gene matches. This chain's CDR3 is CASDRGPTEAFF. DNA of the CDR3: TGTGCCAGTGACAGGGGGCCCACTGAAGCTTTCTTT.

V gene TRBV30 combines with J gene TRBJ2-2; a possible D gene is TRBD2 (6 bases). There are 17 residues in the CDR3. V lost 4 bases and J 0 bases, leaving 18 bases between the germline ends. Germline-derived CDR1 and CDR2 are GTSNPN and SVGIG (reference sequence). The CDR3 bases are TGTGCCTGGAAACCCCCTCGGCTAGCGCCGAACACCGGGGAGCTGTTTTTT. This encodes CAWKPPRLAPNTGELFF.

The V call is TRBV9, the J call TRBJ2-2; TRBD1 matches at 9 bases. The CDR3 length is 16 residues. The germline CDR1 and CDR2 sequences are SGDLS and YYNGEE. Trimming cost V 3 bases and J 5 bases; bases outside gene matches: 8. The CDR3 protein is CASSANGTGWTGELFF. The CDR3 DNA is TGTGCCAGCAGCGCAAACGGGACAGGGTGGACCGGGGAGCTGTTTTTT.

This sequence joins TRBV29-1 and TRBJ2-7; D is perhaps TRBD2 (5 bases). V lost 1 base to trimming and J lost 0 bases, with 10 bases between them. CDR1 is SQVTM, CDR2 ANQGSEA, per germline. CDR3 length: 14 residues. CDR3 residues: CSVEVSGNSYEQYF. CDR3 DNA sequence: TGCAGCGTTGAAGTATCGGGAAACTCCTACGAGCAGTACTTC.

The chain is built from TRBV27 and TRBJ2-2; unclear D gene. The germline V gene has CDR1 MNHEY and CDR2 SMNVEV (reference sequence). V dropped 3 bases and J dropped 5 bases, with 7 bases sitting between them. The CDR3 spans 13 residues. CDR3 region: CASSFGRTGELFF. CDR3 nucleotide sequence: TGTGCCAGCAGTTTCGGACGGACCGGGGAGCTGTTTTTT.

The rearrangement links TRBV29-1 to TRBJ2-5, with 9 bases lining up with TRBD2. CDR1 is SQVTM, CDR2 ANQGSEA, per germline. With V trimmed by 3 bases and J by 3 bases, 11 bases remained unmatched. This CDR3 spans 16 amino acids. CDR3 region: CSVEGLAGMGEETQYF. CDR3 nucleotides: TGCAGCGTTGAGGGGCTAGCGGGAATGGGGGAAGAGACCCAGTACTTC.

This clonotype appeared a few times. This rearrangement joins TRBV27 to TRBJ2-3; D remains unclear. V was pared by 0 bases and J by 3 bases, with 4 bases between. This CDR3 spans 13 amino acids. The germline CDR1 and CDR2 sequences are MNHEY and SMNVEV (reference sequence). The CDR3 is CASSLSVTDTQYF. The CDR3 DNA sequence: TGTGCCAGCAGTTTATCCGTGACAGATACGCAGTATTTT.

This clonotype was seen only once. The chain links TRBV20-1 to TRBJ2-5; 7 bases match TRBD1. The CDR3 consists of 14 residues. Germline V lookup: CDR1 DFQATT, CDR2 SNEGSKA (reference sequence). Trimming removed 5 bases from V and 4 bases from J; junction bases left unmatched: 10. The CDR3 sequence: CSARQGFTGETQYF. CDR3 DNA sequence: TGCAGTGCTCGACAGGGATTCACCGGAGAGACCCAGTACTTC.

The chain has TRBV30 and TRBJ2-7; D call uncertain. V dropped 5 bases and J dropped 5 bases, with 10 bases sitting between them. Per germline, CDR1 GTSNPN and CDR2 SVGIG (reference sequence). CDR3 length equals 11 residues. The CDR3 reads CAWAGSNEQYF. CDR3 bases: TGTGCCTGGGCCGGTTCTAACGAGCAGTACTTC.

The rearrangement joins TRBV7-2 to TRBJ2-3; TRBD2 might be the D (5 bases). Between the trimmed V and J ends, which lost 5 bases and 6 bases, there was a span of 12 bases. Germline-derived CDR1 and CDR2 are SGHTA and FQGNSA. There are 13 residues in the CDR3. The CDR3 is CASSPQAADTQYF. CDR3 DNA sequence: TGTGCCAGCAGCCCCCAAGCGGCCGATACGCAGTATTTT.

V and J are TRBV27 and TRBJ1-1, with D possibly being TRBD1 (5 bases). The germline V gene encodes CDR1 MNHEY and CDR2 SMNVEV (reference sequence). V shed 4 bases and J shed 0 bases, with 15 bases lying between them. The CDR3 totals 16 residues. CDR3 DNA: TGTGCCAGCAGTTCCCAATATCAGGGAGTGAACACTGAAGCTTTCTTT. Its translation is CASSSQYQGVNTEAFF.

The V call is TRBV24-1, the J call TRBJ2-1, with TRBD2 identical over 8 bases. With V trimmed by 4 bases and J by 10 bases, 11 bases remained unmatched. This CDR3 comprises 15 residues. In germline, CDR1 is KGHDR, CDR2 SFDVKD. The CDR3 loop is CATSEELAESREQFF. In DNA form, the CDR3 reads TGTGCCACCAGTGAGGAACTAGCGGAATCGCGCGAGCAGTTCTTC.

The V gene is TRBV5-1, the J gene TRBJ1-1; possible D gene TRBD1, 5 bases. V dropped 4 bases and J dropped 4 bases, with 17 bases sitting between them. CDR1 and CDR2 from the germline V gene are SGHRS and YFSETQ. This CDR3 is 15 amino acids long. CDR3 amino acids: CASSNRGWESTEAFF. CDR3 coding DNA: TGCGCCAGCAGCAATCGGGGGTGGGAAAGCACTGAAGCTTTCTTT.

The chain links TRBV29-1 to TRBJ1-2; D not certain. V gave up 0 bases and J gave up 6 bases, with 8 bases separating them. From germline, CDR1 is SQVTM and CDR2 ANQGSEA. The CDR3 is made up of 12 amino acids. The CDR3 protein is CSVEDGLNGYTF. As DNA, the CDR3 is TGCAGCGTTGAAGATGGGCTAAATGGCTACACCTTC.

The V and J genes are TRBV19 and TRBJ1-5; D is possibly TRBD1 (5 bases). V lost 7 bases, J lost 0 bases, and 10 bases lay in between. This CDR3 is built from 14 residues. Per the germline V gene, CDR1 is LNHDA and CDR2 is SQIVND (reference sequence). The CDR3 region has the DNA TGTGCCAGTACACAGGAGAATAGCAATCAGCCCCAGCATTTT. As protein: CASTQENSNQPQHF.

This clonotype was picked up one time. A junction boundary mismatches the germline segment, possibly from a read error. This sequence joins TRBV20-1 and TRBJ1-1; 7 bases match TRBD1. CDR3 length: 14 amino acids. CDR1 and CDR2 (germline): DFQATT, SNEGSKA (reference sequence). CDR3 residues: CSARDRALFTEAFF. The CDR3 bases are TGCAGTGCTCGAGACAGGGCGTTGTTCACTGAAGCTTTCTTT.

The genes are TRBV27 and TRBJ2-7; no definite D call. Germline lookup yields CDR1 MNHEY and CDR2 SMNVEV (reference sequence). Between the trimmed V and J ends, which lost 6 bases and 0 bases, there was a span of 15 bases. This CDR3 contains 15 residues. CDR3 sequence reads: CASRLTAYSSYEQYF. The CDR3 bases are TGTGCCAGCAGGTTAACAGCTTATAGCTCCTACGAGCAGTACTTC.

The V gene is TRBV27, the J gene TRBJ2-5; D unclear. The CDR3 is 14 residues long. Germline V CDR1 and CDR2: MNHEY, SMNVEV (reference sequence). V gave up 5 bases and J gave up 1 base, with 11 bases separating them. The CDR3 DNA reads as TGTGCCAGCAGTACCCCGGGCAGCCAAGAGACCCAGTACTTC. Its protein is CASSTPGSQETQYF.

This clonotype was counted once. The chain has TRBV27 and TRBJ2-3; D uncertain. V was cut by 2 bases and J by 2 bases, with 8 bases left in between. The CDR3 contains 14 residues. Germline values: CDR1 MNHEY, CDR2 SMNVEV (reference sequence). CDR3 loop: CASSLAKPTDTQYF. CDR3 nucleotide sequence: TGTGCCAGCAGTTTAGCTAAACCCACAGATACGCAGTATTTT.

The V gene is TRBV29-1, the J gene TRBJ2-1; D perhaps matches TRBD2 (6 bases). Trimming removed 4 bases from V and 9 bases from J, with 10 bases in between. CDR3 length: 11 amino acids. From germline, CDR1 is SQVTM and CDR2 ANQGSEA. CDR3 coding DNA: TGCAGCGTTGCGGGAGTAACTGAGCAGTTCTTC. Protein sequence: CSVAGVTEQFF.

CDR3 DNA sequence: TGTGCCACCAGCAGATACCGGGACACCTTACAGCCCCAGCATTTT. It is translated as CATSRYRDTLQPQHF. The rearrangement links TRBV15 to TRBJ1-5; the D gene is possibly TRBD1 (6 bases). Germline V gives CDR1 LNHNV, CDR2 YYDKDF (reference sequence). Trimming took 2 bases from V and 7 from J, leaving 15 bases between them. CDR3 length: 15 amino acids.